This passage covers 16 T cell receptor beta chains from one sample sequenced in a study of metastatic and nonmetastatic thyroid tumors. TCRdb reassembled clones from the PCR reads with MiXCR. Found here are approximately 41,000 clones, 28% of them singletons; the top ten hold about 10%. Nobody among the patients had been given any treatment before thyroid surgery. The specimen sequenced was blood. Receptor source: a male donor with papillary thyroid cancer or a benign thyroid nodule (not recorded which). Some clones in this sample may be carry-over from other donors' samples.

This clone was seen a handful of times. As the CDR3 is not closed by the conserved phenylalanine or tryptophan, this likely results from a read error. The limits of the CDR3 on the DNA are not certain, so only TCRdb's listed CDR3 is given. This sequence joins TRBV6-1 and TRBJ1-6; the table's D call, TRBD1, was not checked against the DNA. The CDR3 spans 14 amino acids, including both terminal residues. The germline V gene has CDR1 MNHNS and CDR2 SASEGT. The CDR3 here is CASSEEGQVLVFNL.

This clone occurred many times. The gene calls are TRBV20-1 and TRBJ1-1, with D tentatively TRBD1 (5 bases). The CDR3 extends over 14 amino acids. The V gene lost 0 bases and the J gene lost 3 bases, with 11 bases spanning the gap. The germline gives CDR1 DFQATT, CDR2 SNEGSKA (reference sequence). The CDR3 loop reads CSARDPRGDTEAFF. In DNA form, the CDR3 reads TGCAGTGCTAGAGACCCCCGGGGGGACACTGAAGCTTTCTTT.

This clone was observed many times. The rearrangement links TRBV4-1 to TRBJ2-7, with D maybe TRBD1 (5 bases). CDR3 length: 12 residues. Looked up from germline, CDR1 is MGHRA and CDR2 is YSYEKL. The ends were cut back, 4 bases at V and 4 bases at J, with 8 bases in the middle. CDR3 sequence (DNA): TGCGCCAGCAGCCCATCAGGGTACGAGCAGTACTTC. Translated, it gives CASSPSGYEQYF.

V usage is TRBV5-4 and J usage is TRBJ2-3; D is unresolved. Germline CDR1 reads SGHNT; CDR2 reads YYREEE (reference sequence). Deletions cut 1 base from V and 2 bases from J, with 11 bases between. The CDR3 length is 15 residues. The CDR3: CASSLPYVITDTQYF. CDR3 coding DNA: TGTGCCAGCAGCTTGCCTTATGTCATCACAGATACGCAGTATTTT.

As for this clone: This sequence may be a read error, since a much larger clone differs from it by one base. Because the CDR3 is missing its conserved closing phenylalanine or tryptophan, this is likely a read error. Other DNA sequences in this sample translate to the same CDR3. CDR3 bases: TGTGCCACCCATCCGCGGGGACAAGAGACCCAGTACCTC. Amino acid sequence: CATHPRGQETQYL. This chain connects TRBV3-1 to TRBJ2-5; a weak D match, TRBD2 (6 bases). Germline CDR1 is LGHDT and CDR2 is YNNKEL (reference sequence). The CDR3 sequence is 13 residues long. The V and J ends lost 10 bases and 2 bases respectively, with 14 bases between them.

The chain joins TRBV6-1 to TRBJ2-5; D remains unclear. The ends were cut back, 4 bases at V and 8 bases at J, with 8 bases in the middle. Per the germline V gene, CDR1 is MNHNS and CDR2 is SASEGT. The CDR3 contains 11 residues. The CDR3 bases are TGTGCCAGCAGTGTAGGGTATACCCAGTACTTC. This encodes CASSVGYTQYF.

This clone was counted many times. This chain links TRBV9 with TRBJ1-2, with D possibly being TRBD1 (6 bases). Germline CDR1 is SGDLS and CDR2 is YYNGEE. The CDR3 is made up of 15 amino acids. The V and J ends lost 5 bases and 2 bases respectively, with 16 bases between them. CDR3 nucleotides: TGTGCCAGCAGTTTACGACAGGACTTGAACTATGGCTACACCTTC. It codes for CASSLRQDLNYGYTF.

V usage is TRBV5-1 and J usage is TRBJ2-1; 12 bases agree with TRBD2. V shed 4 bases, J shed 7 bases, and the junction held 3 bases outside the gene matches. This CDR3 region has 14 residues. CDR1 is SGHRS, CDR2 YFSETQ, per germline. In nucleotides, the CDR3 is TGCGCCAGCAGCCCCGGGACTAGCGGGAATGAGCAGTTCTTC. It translates to CASSPGTSGNEQFF.

The gene calls are TRBV12-3 or TRBV12-4 and TRBJ2-1; no firm D call. CDR3 length: 14 residues. Trimming took off 3 bases at V and 4 bases at J, with 10 bases between the two ends. In nucleotides, the CDR3 is TGTGCCAGCAGTTTTAGTAAGGGATACAATGAGCAGTTCTTC. It yields the protein CASSFSKGYNEQFF.

Comments on this clone: This may be a read error, as it is one base from a much larger clone. Distinct nucleotide sequences in the sample also encode this CDR3. V is TRBV5-1 and J is TRBJ1-4; 7 bases fit TRBD1. This CDR3 region has 13 residues. V dropped 4 bases and J dropped 4; count of bases not matched to a gene: 1. Germline CDR1 and CDR2: SGHRS and YFSETQ. In nucleotides, the CDR3 is TGCGCCAGCAGCAGGACAGGTAATGAAAAACTGTTTTTT. Its translation: CASSRTGNEKLFF.

This clone came up a few times. This chain connects TRBV20-1 to TRBJ2-6; perhaps TRBD2 as D (7 bases). The CDR3 totals 16 residues. The germline gives CDR1 DFQATT, CDR2 SNEGSKA (reference sequence). V lost 5 bases and J 5 bases, leaving 19 bases between the germline ends. The CDR3 nucleotides read TGCAGTGCTCGGAGTGGGGGGGCCTTTTGGGCCAACGTCCTGACTTTC. Protein product: CSARSGGAFWANVLTF.

This clone was detected many times. The chain couples TRBV24-1 to TRBJ2-6, with D perhaps matching TRBD1 (5 bases). The CDR3 consists of 16 residues. CDR1 and CDR2 (germline): KGHDR, SFDVKD. Trimming left V 3 bases short and J 0 bases short, with 8 bases between. The CDR3 loop is CATSDPDSSGANVLTF. The CDR3 DNA is TGTGCCACCAGTGATCCTGACAGCTCTGGGGCCAACGTCCTGACTTTC.

This clone was seen ten or more times. The chain couples TRBV12-3 or TRBV12-4 to TRBJ1-5; no clear D gene. The length of the CDR3 is 13 residues. Deletions cut 1 base from V and 0 bases from J, with 1 base between. Here the CDR3 DNA reads TGTGCCAGCAGTTTAGGTAGCAATCAGCCCCAGCATTTT. It codes for CASSLGSNQPQHF.

This clone was counted many times. The chain employs TRBV12-3 or TRBV12-4 and TRBJ2-5; no clear D. This CDR3 spans 15 amino acids. V lost 5 bases and J lost 1, with 14 bases in between. CDR3 residues: CASSPLHGPQETQYF. In nucleotides, the CDR3 is TGTGCCAGCAGTCCCCTACACGGACCCCAAGAGACCCAGTACTTC.

Relative to its sample, this clone is medium-sized. This chain joins TRBV6-2 or TRBV6-3 and TRBJ2-7; a weak D match, TRBD1 (5 bases). Germline assignment: CDR1 MNHEY and CDR2 SVGEGT. This CDR3 spans 13 amino acids. The V end lost 4 bases, the J end lost 5 bases, and 12 bases lay between the germline ends. The DNA of the CDR3 is TGTGCCAGCAGTTTACAGGTGAACCACGAGCAGTACTTC. Protein sequence: CASSLQVNHEQYF.

In this sample, this clone turned up many times. The chain is built from TRBV9 and TRBJ1-2; 9 nucleotides match TRBD1. Unmatched junction bases numbered 13, after V lost 0 bases and J lost 7 bases. The CDR3 runs 17 residues. Germline V gene lookup returns CDR1 SGDLS and CDR2 YYNGEE. The CDR3 DNA sequence: TGTGCCAGCAGCGTAGCCACCTTTGGCCGACAGGGGGGTGGCTACACCTTC. Protein: CASSVATFGRQGGGYTF.